This T cell receptor (beta chain) was profiled in a study of shared clonotypes between healthy human individuals. CDR3 length equals 12 residues. V lost 3 bases, J lost 5 bases, and 7 bases lay in between. Germline lookup yields CDR1 WSHSY and CDR2 SAAADI. The protocol was immunoSEQ multiplex PCR, while the TCRdb copy is restricted to in-frame clones and leaves out a portion. The profile shows about 2,500,000 clones, over 85% of them singletons. As to this clone: Different DNA sequences within this sample yield the same CDR3.

The rearrangement joins TRBV10-2 to TRBJ1-1; D unclear. This clonotype was obtained from a man aged 18 to 29 in good health. The specimen sequenced was naive CD4+ T cells sorted from blood. Subset: CD45RA+ positively selected. The CDR3 coding sequence is TGCGCCAGCAGTGAAAGGTGGACTGAAGCTTTCTTT. It yields the protein CASSERWTEAFF.